This passage covers 32 T cell receptor beta chains from one sample sequenced in a study of blood T cells in healthy people across ages. PCR was performed a second time for about 6 to 12 cycles using a sample-barcoded 5' primer and a J-beta primer mix. TCRdb analysed the 5' RACE reads with MiXCR anew, one entry per CDR3 protein. The repertoire consists of about 800,000 distinct CDR3 sequences, with roughly 50% occurring once and the leading ten covering over 20%. Sequencing was performed on blood. The receptors derive from a man aged 30 to 45 in good health.

This clonotype was recorded only once. The V gene is TRBV3-1, the J gene TRBJ2-1; 11 nucleotides agree with TRBD2. The CDR3 contains 16 residues. J lost 5 bases, V lost 1 base, and 4 bases had no gene match. Germline V gene sequence: CDR1 LGHDT, CDR2 YNNKEL (reference sequence). For the CDR3, the DNA is TGTGCCAGCAGCCAAGGGGGACTAGCGGTAAACAATGAGCAGTTCTTC. Amino acid sequence: CASSQGGLAVNNEQFF.

In DNA form, the CDR3 reads TGTGCCAGCAGCCTGAGGGACAGGGGTGGCTATGGCTACACCTTC. This encodes CASSLRDRGGYGYTF. The chain couples TRBV7-9 to TRBJ1-2; the match to TRBD1 covers 10 bases. CDR1 and CDR2 (germline): SEHNR, FQNEAQ (reference sequence). With 5 bases clipped from V and 4 bases from J, the junction kept 7 bases outside the gene matches. This CDR3 is 15 amino acids long.

The chain employs TRBV6-6 and TRBJ2-7, with a weak D call TRBD1 (6 bases). Germline CDR1 and CDR2: MNHNY and SVGAGI (reference sequence). This CDR3 is 15 amino acids long. The V gene lost 5 bases and the J gene lost 2 bases, with 16 bases spanning the gap. In nucleotides, the CDR3 is TGTGCCAGCAGTCCTCGGGCCTCAGGGGCCTACGAGCAGTACTTC. Translated: CASSPRASGAYEQYF.

A note on this clonotype: A junction boundary mismatches the germline segment, possibly from a read error. This sequence joins TRBV10-3 and TRBJ2-3, with D maybe TRBD2 (5 bases). Germline CDR1 ENHRY, CDR2 SYGVKD. The CDR3 is 14 amino acids. The DNA for the CDR3 is TGTGCCATCAGAGGAGGCGTTTACACAGATACGCGGTATTTT. It encodes CAIRGGVYTDTRYF.

This clonotype was seen once. J is TRBJ1-2 and V is TRBV21-1. TRBV21-1 is tagged as a pseudogene. CDR3 length: 17 amino acids. DNA of the CDR3: TGTGCCAGCAGCCACTCCGCGACCGGGACTACTAAGAACGGCTACACCTTC. This sequence encodes CASSHSATGTTKNGYTF.

This clonotype was observed a few times. The rearrangement joins TRBV12-3 or TRBV12-4 to TRBJ2-5; D gene uncertain. Trimming took off 2 bases at V and 4 bases at J, with 11 bases between the two ends. The CDR3 loop spans 14 amino acids. Written as DNA, the CDR3 is TGTGCCAGCAGTTTAACCGGAATCGGAGAGACCCAGTACTTC. It specifies CASSLTGIGETQYF.

This clonotype was picked up a small number of times. This chain uses TRBV7-2 with TRBJ2-1, with D perhaps TRBD2 (6 bases). The V end lost 9 bases, the J end lost 0 bases, and 12 bases lay between the germline ends. CDR1 SGHTA and CDR2 FQGNSA come from the germline V gene. This CDR3 has 14 amino acids. The DNA of the CDR3 is TGTGCCAGTGCTGGGGGGAGCTCCTACAATGAGCAGTTCTTC. It encodes CASAGGSSYNEQFF.

The chain uses TRBV12-3 or TRBV12-4 and TRBJ2-3; weak D call: TRBD2 (5 bases). Trimming stripped 6 bases from V and 3 bases from J, with 19 bases between. The CDR3 totals 16 residues. The CDR3: CASSRPRPPGTDTQYF. Here the CDR3 DNA reads TGTGCCAGCAGCCGCCCCCGGCCTCCGGGGACAGATACGCAGTATTTT.

The chain couples TRBV10-3 to TRBJ2-5, with D perhaps matching TRBD1 or TRBD2 (5 bases each). The CDR3 sequence is 18 residues long. V was clipped by 2 bases and J by 5 bases, with 24 bases between them. Germline lookup yields CDR1 ENHRY and CDR2 SYGVKD. The CDR3 spells CAISEPQGLLRGTETQYF. CDR3 in DNA: TGTGCCATCAGTGAGCCCCAAGGGCTGTTACGAGGGACGGAGACCCAGTACTTC.

In this sample, this clonotype turned up a few times. The chain combines TRBV7-2 with TRBJ2-2; D unresolved. The CDR3 runs to 13 residues. The germline V gene encodes CDR1 SGHTA and CDR2 FQGNSA. V was cut by 6 bases and J by 6 bases, with 11 bases left in between. CDR3 DNA sequence: TGTGCCAGCAGTCGTGTTTGGGCCGGGGAGCTGTTTTTT. This sequence encodes CASSRVWAGELFF.

The V call is TRBV9, the J call TRBJ1-1; D unclear. This CDR3 region has 12 residues. Germline CDR1 and CDR2: SGDLS and YYNGEE. The ends were cut back, 0 bases at V and 6 bases at J, with 6 bases in the middle. This chain's CDR3 is CASSVGGAEAFF. CDR3 nucleotides: TGTGCCAGCAGCGTAGGCGGCGCTGAAGCTTTCTTT.

The V call is TRBV27, the J call TRBJ2-5, with 9 bases matching TRBD1. The V segment lost 5 bases and the J segment 11 bases; nucleotides outside the gene matches: 15. The length of the CDR3 is 15 residues. Germline CDR1 is MNHEY and CDR2 is SMNVEV (reference sequence). CDR3 sequence: CASSPIPGQGYKQYF. The CDR3 DNA reads TGTGCCAGCAGTCCCATCCCGGGACAGGGATACAAGCAGTACTTC.

The chain carries TRBV30 and TRBJ2-1; D uncertain. Near its end, the DNA agrees better with TRBJ2-7, so the J call may be wrong. Germline V CDR1 and CDR2: GTSNPN, SVGIG (reference sequence). There are 13 residues in the CDR3. The CDR3 sequence: CAWSRGKTYEQYF. CDR3 in DNA: TGTGCCTGGAGTCGAGGAAAGACCTACGAGCAGTACTTC.

The J gene is TRBJ2-7, the V gene TRBV6-2 or TRBV6-3; TRBD2 matches 9 bases. Per germline, CDR1 MNHEY and CDR2 SVGEGT. V lost 2 bases, J lost 2 bases, and 4 bases stayed unmatched. The CDR3 spans 15 residues. DNA of the CDR3: TGTGCCAGCAGTTACGAGATAGCGGGGGCCTACGAGCAGTACTTC. This translates into CASSYEIAGAYEQYF.

The chain links TRBV20-1 to TRBJ2-3; D is ambiguous. V lost 4 bases to trimming and J lost 2 bases, with 4 bases between them. Looked up from germline, CDR1 is DFQATT and CDR2 is SNEGSKA (reference sequence). The CDR3 totals 11 residues. Here the CDR3 reads CSAIDTDTQYF. The CDR3 DNA reads TGCAGTGCTATAGACACAGATACGCAGTATTTT.

The J gene is TRBJ2-6, the V gene TRBV6-2 or TRBV6-3; D unclear. Germline-derived CDR1 and CDR2 are MNHEY and SVGEGT. This CDR3 has 14 residues. V was trimmed by 6 bases and J by 4 bases, leaving 10 bases between them. CDR3 DNA: TGTGCCAGCAGGATCGAGGCGGGGGCCAACGTCCTGACTTTC. This translates into CASRIEAGANVLTF.

V and J are TRBV20-1 and TRBJ2-1; 8 bases agree with TRBD2. Germline V gene data show CDR1 as DFQATT and CDR2 as SNEGSKA (reference sequence). This CDR3 has 15 amino acids. The V gene end was trimmed by 5 bases and the J gene end by 13 bases; junction bases not matched to a gene: 19. The CDR3 coding sequence is TGCAGTGCTCCTCGCACTAGCGGCCTCCGGGAGACCCAGTTCTTC. The encoded protein is CSAPRTSGLRETQFF.

This clonotype was detected only a few times. The chain recombines TRBV4-2 with TRBJ2-7, with D perhaps being TRBD1 or TRBD2 (7 bases each). Deletions cut 1 base from V and 2 bases from J, with 12 bases between. The CDR3 consists of 15 residues. Germline V gives CDR1 LGHNA, CDR2 YNFKEQ. The CDR3 here is CASSQVGGGPYEQYF. DNA of the CDR3: TGTGCCAGCAGCCAAGTGGGAGGGGGCCCCTACGAGCAGTACTTC.

This chain connects TRBV29-1 to TRBJ2-1; 10 nucleotides line up with TRBD2. The CDR3 runs 13 residues. Germline assignment: CDR1 SQVTM and CDR2 ANQGSEA. V gave up 7 bases and J gave up 6 bases; unmatched junction bases: 6. CDR3 nucleotides: TGCAGCGGCAGCGGGAGGGCTTCCAATGAGCAGTTCTTC. Encoded protein: CSGSGRASNEQFF.

The chain has TRBV20-1 and TRBJ1-1; TRBD1 might be the D (5 bases). Between the trimmed V and J ends, which lost 0 bases and 6 bases, there was a span of 20 bases. From germline, CDR1 is DFQATT and CDR2 SNEGSKA (reference sequence). The CDR3 covers 16 residues. The CDR3 coding sequence is TGCAGTGCTAGAGATCGGGCCCTTTGGCAGGGACCTGAAGCTTTCTTT. It is translated as CSARDRALWQGPEAFF.

The chain employs TRBV24-1 and TRBJ1-2; 11 bases fit TRBD1. CDR3 length: 17 residues. V lost 4 bases to trimming and J lost 8 bases; unmatched junction nucleotides: 14. CDR1 is KGHDR, CDR2 SFDVKD, per germline. CDR3 DNA: TGTGCCACCAGTGACTCCGGGACAGGGGGTTTATATCGCGGCTACACCTTC. Protein: CATSDSGTGGLYRGYTF.

This clonotype was detected a few times. J is TRBJ2-5 and V is TRBV11-2, with 7 nucleotides matching TRBD2. There are 15 residues in the CDR3. Germline values: CDR1 SGHAT, CDR2 FQNNGV. Trimming cost V 5 bases and J 1 base; bases outside gene matches: 7. The DNA for the CDR3 is TGTGCCAGCAGCGAGAGGGCTAGCGGCCAAGAGACCCAGTACTTC. This gives the protein CASSERASGQETQYF.

V is TRBV28 and J is TRBJ2-7; D is unclear. With the DNA end fitting TRBJ2-4 better, the J assignment may be wrong. The length of the CDR3 is 12 residues. The germline gives CDR1 MDHEN, CDR2 SYDVKM. The CDR3 bases are TGTGCCAGCATGCCAAGCGAAAACATTCAGTACTTC. Translated, it gives CASMPSENIQYF.

This clonotype came up a few times. The rearrangement links TRBV6-2 or TRBV6-3 to TRBJ1-2; D remains unclear. The CDR3 contains 11 residues. The V gene lost 7 bases and the J gene lost 7 bases, with 10 bases spanning the gap. CDR1 MNHEY and CDR2 SVGEGT come from the germline V gene. The CDR3 DNA reads as TGTGCCAGCACGAGCGATCGTGGCTACACCTTC. Translation gives CASTSDRGYTF.

This sequence joins TRBV20-1 and TRBJ2-7; 10 nucleotides align to TRBD2. Germline V gives CDR1 DFQATT, CDR2 SNEGSKA (reference sequence). CDR3 size: 13 residues. After removal of 6 bases from V and 2 bases from J, the junction contained 4 bases not matched to a gene. This chain's CDR3 is CSALSGRAYEQYF. The CDR3 DNA reads as TGCAGTGCACTGAGCGGGAGGGCCTACGAGCAGTACTTC.

The table lists this clonotype with a few counts. The chain is built from TRBV28 and TRBJ1-5; 9 nucleotides agree with TRBD1. The CDR3 extends over 15 amino acids. Germline CDR1 and CDR2: MDHEN and SYDVKM. Germline trimming cut 2 bases from V and 7 bases from J; bases unmatched to any gene: 6. The CDR3 coding sequence is TGTGCCAGCAGTTTACAGAGGACAGGGGACCAGCCCCAGCATTTT. Translating it yields CASSLQRTGDQPQHF.

This chain joins TRBV6-5 and TRBJ1-1; no clear D. Germline V gene data show CDR1 as MNHEY and CDR2 as SVGAGI. CDR3 size: 13 residues. V gave up 6 bases and J gave up 6 bases, with 14 bases separating them. The CDR3 nucleotides read TGTGCCAGCAGATCCATGGGATACGCTGAAGCTTTCTTT. Translating gives CASRSMGYAEAFF.

The chain carries TRBV10-3 and TRBJ2-5, with TRBD2 matching 8 bases. Gene TRBJ2-7 matches the end of the DNA better, so the J call may be wrong. The CDR3 sequence is 13 residues long. CDR1 is ENHRY and CDR2 is SYGVKD in the germline V gene. CDR3 sequence (DNA): TGTGCCATCAGCGAACGGGGGGGCTACGAGCAGTACTTC. Amino acid sequence: CAISERGGYEQYF.

This clonotype has a handful of counts. The chain is built from TRBV18 and TRBJ2-1, with 8 nucleotides matching TRBD2. The CDR3 has 15 amino acids. The V and J ends lost 3 bases and 7 bases, in that order; junction bases with no gene match: 8. CDR1 is KGHSH, CDR2 LQKENI, per germline. As DNA, the CDR3 is TGTGCCAGCTCACCGGGCGGGGGGCGCGTAAATGAGCAGTTCTTC. Encoded protein: CASSPGGGRVNEQFF.

This clonotype was picked up a small number of times. The rearrangement links TRBV6-1 to TRBJ2-7; tentatively, D is TRBD1 (6 bases). The CDR3 spans 16 residues. The germline V gene encodes CDR1 MNHNS and CDR2 SASEGT. With 6 bases removed from V and 2 bases from J, the gap between germline ends came to 20 bases. The CDR3 DNA reads as TGTGCCAGCAGGCAGGAACCTTCGTACAGGGCCTACGAGCAGTACTTC. Protein sequence: CASRQEPSYRAYEQYF.

Turning to this clonotype: Germline is not matched at one junction end, which may reflect a read error. The rearrangement uses TRBV6-2 or TRBV6-3 and TRBJ2-7; no clear D. Germline CDR1 reads MNHEY; CDR2 reads SVGEGT. The CDR3 contains 17 residues. Written as DNA, the CDR3 is TGTACCAGCAGTTCCGCCCGCGGAAAGCTTCTTTCCTACGAGCAGTACTTC. Amino acids: CTSSSARGKLLSYEQYF.

This clonotype was seen a handful of times. V is TRBV4-3 and J is TRBJ1-1; tentatively, D is TRBD1 (6 bases). V lost 4 bases, J lost 1 base, and 13 bases lay in between. Germline V gene lookup returns CDR1 LGHNA and CDR2 YSLEER. CDR3 length: 15 residues. In nucleotides, the CDR3 is TGCGCCAGCAGCCCCCTTGTAGGGGGGAACACTGAAGCTTTCTTT. This encodes CASSPLVGGNTEAFF.